This T cell receptor (beta chain) originates from a study of radiotherapy plus CTLA-4 blockade in lung cancer. The wider study: Overall, approximately 17% of patients showed an objective response, while over 25% attained disease control. General observations from the study: Reports identified early blood T cell clone dynamics, with interferon-beta, as the best response predictor. After radiotherapy and ipilimumab, tumor-derived clones expanded in peripheral blood.

Focal radiation and CTLA-4 blockade (ipilimumab) were tested in chemo-refractory metastatic non-small-cell lung cancer patients. The CDR3 is 16 residues long. The V gene's germline CDR1 is MRHNA and CDR2 SNTAGT. With V trimmed by 0 bases and J by 8 bases, 7 bases remained unmatched. The table lists this clone with a count of one. Its antigen is unknown. Libraries were prepared by immunoSEQ multiplex PCR; TCRdb keeps only in-frame clonotypes and omits some of them. The sample yields about 72,000 clones, under 85% seen once. The receptor's source is a human donor with non-small cell lung cancer who had a partial response to radiotherapy plus ipilimumab. The chain joins TRBV6-4 to TRBJ1-4; 9 bases are a match to TRBD1. Sample: peripheral blood, taken from a patient treated with radiotherapy plus ipilimumab. Here the CDR3 DNA reads TGTGCCAGCAGTGACTCAGGGGACAGGGTTTGGGAAAAACTGTTTTTT. This gives the protein CASSDSGDRVWEKLFF.